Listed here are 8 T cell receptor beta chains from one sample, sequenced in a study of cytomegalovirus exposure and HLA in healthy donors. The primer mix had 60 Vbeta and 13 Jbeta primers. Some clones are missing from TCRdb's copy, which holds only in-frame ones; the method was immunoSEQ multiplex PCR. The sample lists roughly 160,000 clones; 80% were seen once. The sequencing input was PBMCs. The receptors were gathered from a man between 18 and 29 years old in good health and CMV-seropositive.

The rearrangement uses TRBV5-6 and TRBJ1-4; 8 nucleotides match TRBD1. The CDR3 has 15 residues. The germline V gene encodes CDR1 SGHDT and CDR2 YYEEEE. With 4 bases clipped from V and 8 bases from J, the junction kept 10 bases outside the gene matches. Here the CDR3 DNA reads TGTGCCAGCAGCCAAGTCGGACAGGGACTCGAAAAACTGTTTTTT. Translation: CASSQVGQGLEKLFF.

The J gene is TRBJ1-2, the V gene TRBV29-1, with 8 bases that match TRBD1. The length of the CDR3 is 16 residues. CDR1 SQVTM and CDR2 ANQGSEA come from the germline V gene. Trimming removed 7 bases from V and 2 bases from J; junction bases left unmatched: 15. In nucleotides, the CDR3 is TGCAGCGCGACCCCCGGGACAGGCCTTAAAAACTATGGCTACACCTTC. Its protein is CSATPGTGLKNYGYTF.

CDR3 in amino acids: CASSLLKPQGQTNEAFF. CDR3 coding DNA: TGTGCCAGCAGCTTGTTGAAGCCTCAGGGACAGACGAATGAAGCTTTCTTT. The V gene is TRBV5-6, the J gene TRBJ1-1; TRBD1 agrees at 7 bases. The germline gives CDR1 SGHDT, CDR2 YYEEEE. V lost 1 base to trimming and J lost 7 bases; unmatched junction nucleotides: 16. The CDR3 length is 17 residues.

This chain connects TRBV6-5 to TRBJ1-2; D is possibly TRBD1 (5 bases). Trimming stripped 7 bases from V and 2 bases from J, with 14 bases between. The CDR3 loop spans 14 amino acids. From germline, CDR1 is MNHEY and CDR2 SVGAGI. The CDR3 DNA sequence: TGTGCCAGCACCATACAGGAGGGGAACTATGGCTACACCTTC. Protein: CASTIQEGNYGYTF.

The CDR3 DNA reads as TGTGCCAGCCATCGCGGTAGCGGGGCGAACACCGGGGAGCTGTTTTTT. Translation: CASHRGSGANTGELFF. This chain joins TRBV19 and TRBJ2-2, with TRBD2 matching 8 bases. This CDR3 has 16 residues. CDR1 is LNHDA, CDR2 SQIVND, per germline (reference sequence). J lost 0 bases, V lost 9 bases, and 9 bases had no gene match.

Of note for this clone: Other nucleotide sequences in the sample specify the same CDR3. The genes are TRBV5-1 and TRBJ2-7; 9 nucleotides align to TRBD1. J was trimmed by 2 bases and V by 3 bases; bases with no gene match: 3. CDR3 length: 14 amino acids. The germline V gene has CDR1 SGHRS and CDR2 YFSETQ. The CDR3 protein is CASSWGDRAYEQYF. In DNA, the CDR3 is TGCGCCAGCAGCTGGGGGGACAGGGCCTACGAGCAGTACTTC.

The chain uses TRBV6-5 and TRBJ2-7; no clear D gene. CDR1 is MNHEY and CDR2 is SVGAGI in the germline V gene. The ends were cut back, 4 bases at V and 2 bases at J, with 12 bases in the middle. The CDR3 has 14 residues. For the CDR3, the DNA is TGTGCCAGCAGTTCCCGGCAGGCGACCTACGAGCAGTACTTC. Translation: CASSSRQATYEQYF.

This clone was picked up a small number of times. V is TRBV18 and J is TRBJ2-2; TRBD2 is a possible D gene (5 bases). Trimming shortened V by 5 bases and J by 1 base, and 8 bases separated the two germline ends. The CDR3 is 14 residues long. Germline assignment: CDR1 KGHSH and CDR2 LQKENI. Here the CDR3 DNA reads TGTGCCAGCTCAATTGCGGGGAACACCGGGGAGCTGTTTTTT. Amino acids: CASSIAGNTGELFF.